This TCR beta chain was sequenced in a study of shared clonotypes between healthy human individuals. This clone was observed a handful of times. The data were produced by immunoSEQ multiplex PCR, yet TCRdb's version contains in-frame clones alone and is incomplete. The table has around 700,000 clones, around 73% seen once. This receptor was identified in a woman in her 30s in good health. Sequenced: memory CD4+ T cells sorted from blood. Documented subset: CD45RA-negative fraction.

The CDR3 sequence is CASSSDSLLRAFF. The CDR3 coding sequence is TGTGCCAGCAGTTCAGACAGCCTACTGAGAGCTTTCTTT. V gene TRBV27 combines with J gene TRBJ1-1; D is possibly TRBD1 (5 bases). This CDR3 is built from 13 residues. Trimming pared 4 bases from V and 10 bases from J, leaving 16 bases between. Germline lookup yields CDR1 MNHEY and CDR2 SMNVEV (reference sequence).